This TCR beta chain was documented in a study of CD8 T cells in Susac syndrome. Broader study findings: It was acknowledged by the study that relatively few individuals were included in its TCR sequencing and HLA analysis.

With respect to this clonotype: What it binds is not known.

TEMRA cells were FACS-enriched, and CD8+ and CD4+ T cells were isolated negatively. Random hexamers were used to reverse transcribe an amount of roughly 0.45 to 1 ug RNA. Multiplex PCR with immunoSEQ amplified the TCR beta CDR3 across 54 Vbeta and 13 Jbeta. TCRdb re-called the immunoSEQ multiplex PCR reads with MiXCR, one entry per CDR3 protein. This sample has roughly 150,000 distinct CDR3 sequences, with 95% to 96% found just once. The germline V gene has CDR1 MNHEY and CDR2 SMNVEV (reference sequence). The CDR3 spans 14 residues. Trimming took off 5 bases at V and 8 bases at J, with 18 bases between the two ends.

Sequenced input: CD8+ T cells from PBMCs. The origin of this receptor is a human donor with multiple sclerosis. This chain links TRBV27 with TRBJ1-2; no clear D gene. The CDR3 DNA reads as TGTGCCAGCAGTCTCCGGGGAGGGAGCGGGGGCTACACCTTC. It codes for CASSLRGGSGGYTF.